These 8 T cell receptor beta chains originate from one sample sequenced in a study of neurological immune-mediated disorders. TCRdb re-called the 5' RACE reads through MiXCR, storing one row per CDR3 protein. Counted here are roughly 48,000 distinct CDR3 sequences, about 26% occurring once; the ten biggest clones make up more than 20%. The sample was PBMCs. The source is a woman aged 70-85 years in good health.

This clonotype was recorded at least ten times. The chain employs TRBV12-3 or TRBV12-4 and TRBJ2-3; perhaps TRBD2 as D (5 bases). The germline V and J ends were trimmed by 3 bases and 1 base, with 5 bases remaining between them. This CDR3 spans 13 amino acids. The DNA for the CDR3 is TGTGCCAGCAGTTTGAGGGGCACAGATACGCAGTATTTT. Translating gives CASSLRGTDTQYF.

In its sample, this clonotype was seen many times. The chain employs TRBV10-2 and TRBJ1-6; 7 bases agree with TRBD1. This CDR3 spans 15 amino acids. The germline CDR1 and CDR2 sequences are WSHSY and SAAADI. J lost 7 bases, V lost 3 bases, and 6 bases had no gene match. The CDR3: CASSDWGTENSPLHF. DNA of the CDR3: TGCGCCAGCAGTGATTGGGGGACAGAGAATTCACCCCTCCACTTT.

This clonotype turned up a few times. J is TRBJ2-5 and V is TRBV5-1; 14 bases line up with TRBD2. Germline trimming cut 2 bases from V and 2 bases from J; bases unmatched to any gene: 14. Germline loops: CDR1 SGHRS, CDR2 YFSETQ. The CDR3 is made up of 20 amino acids. The CDR3 DNA reads TGCGCCAGCAGCTTAGAGCCGACTAGCGGGAGGGGTTGGGTACAAGAGACCCAGTACTTC. The encoded protein is CASSLEPTSGRGWVQETQYF.

This clonotype was picked up many times. The V call is TRBV6-2 or TRBV6-3, the J call TRBJ2-1; TRBD2 aligns across 9 bases. The CDR3 contains 15 residues. After removal of 1 base from V and 8 bases from J, the junction contained 6 bases not matched to a gene. CDR1 is MNHEY and CDR2 is SVGEGT in the germline V gene. The CDR3 nucleotides are TGTGCCAGCAGTTACTGGGCGGGAGGGACCGATGAGCAGTTCTTC. It translates to CASSYWAGGTDEQFF.

Concerning this clonotype: A much larger clone lies a single base off, so this may be a read error. The V gene is TRBV7-2, the J gene TRBJ2-1; D gene uncertain. Germline assignment: CDR1 SGHTA and CDR2 FQGNSA. This CDR3 has 14 amino acids. CDR3 in amino acids: CANSLRGNYNEQFF. The CDR3 DNA follows: TGTGCCAACAGCTTACGAGGAAACTACAATGAGCAGTTCTTC.

This clonotype has at least ten counts. This chain connects TRBV10-3 to TRBJ1-3; TRBD1 might be the D (6 bases). This CDR3 is 16 amino acids long. The V end was cut by 4 bases, the J end by 0 bases, with 13 bases between. The V gene's germline CDR1 is ENHRY and CDR2 SYGVKD. CDR3 protein: CAISVGHPSSGNTIYF. CDR3 DNA sequence: TGTGCCATCAGTGTGGGACACCCGAGCTCTGGAAACACCATATATTTT.

This clonotype appeared many times. The chain is built from TRBV5-1 and TRBJ2-2, with a possible D match to TRBD2 (6 bases). Trimming pared 2 bases from V and 6 bases from J, leaving 14 bases between. The CDR3 runs to 15 residues. Germline lookup yields CDR1 SGHRS and CDR2 YFSETQ. The CDR3 nucleotides are TGCGCCAGCAGCTTTAGCGGAACGGGGGCCGGGGAGCTGTTTTTT. Its protein product is CASSFSGTGAGELFF.

In this sample, this clonotype turned up a few times. The CDR3 spells CASSLGFGDRRYEQYF. The CDR3 DNA reads TGTGCCAGCAGTTTAGGTTTTGGGGACAGGCGATACGAGCAGTACTTC. The chain employs TRBV27 and TRBJ2-7; TRBD1 matches at 8 bases. V shed 2 bases and J 4 bases; nucleotides not matched to a gene: 10. CDR3 length: 16 residues. Germline V lookup: CDR1 MNHEY, CDR2 SMNVEV (reference sequence).